The 19 T cell receptor beta chains below were found in one sample sequenced in a study of brain T cells in children with intractable seizures. The repertoire was sequenced with immunoSEQ multiplex PCR; TCRdb's copy has only in-frame clones and lacks some. This table has some 80,000 clones, more than 75% appearing once. Sample: peripheral blood, taken at surgery. Source of these receptors: a girl aged 2 to 9 with Rasmussen encephalitis and intractable seizures.

In its sample, this clone was seen once. The chain has TRBV9 and TRBJ1-1; no definite D call. V was trimmed by 2 bases and J by 1 base, leaving 12 bases between them. The CDR3 loop spans 15 amino acids. Germline V lookup: CDR1 SGDLS, CDR2 YYNGEE. Written as DNA, the CDR3 is TGTGCCAGCAGCGTTCTCACGGGAGCGAACACTGAAGCTTTCTTT. Translated, it gives CASSVLTGANTEAFF.

The chain joins TRBV7-9 to TRBJ2-2; TRBD2 matches 8 bases. Germline CDR1 is SEHNR and CDR2 is FQNEAQ (reference sequence). This CDR3 is 16 amino acids long. The ends lost 5 bases at V and 5 bases at J; junction bases unmatched: 10. The CDR3 DNA follows: TGTGCCAGCAGCCCGTCGACTAGCGAAGGAACCGGGGAGCTGTTTTTT. Its protein is CASSPSTSEGTGELFF. Full variable domain (rest looked up from reference TRBV7-9 and TRBJ2-2): DTGVSQNPRHKITKRGQNVTFRCDPISEHNRLYWYRQTLGQGPEFLTYFQNEAQLEKSRLLSDRFSAERPKGSFSTLEIQRTEQGDSAMYLCASSPSTSEGTGELFFGEGSRLTVL.

This sequence joins TRBV6-5 and TRBJ2-5; the D gene is possibly TRBD1 (5 bases). Germline CDR1 MNHEY, CDR2 SVGAGI. V was shortened by 7 bases and J by 1 base, with 16 bases between the two germline ends. This CDR3 is 15 amino acids long. CDR3 DNA: TGTGCCAGCACCCGGTGGGGCGGCCCCCAAGAGACCCAGTACTTC. Protein sequence: CASTRWGGPQETQYF.

This chain uses TRBV11-2 with TRBJ1-1; D is perhaps TRBD1 (6 bases). Between the trimmed V and J ends, which lost 7 bases and 0 bases, there was a span of 21 bases. This CDR3 is 17 amino acids long. CDR1 is SGHAT and CDR2 is FQNNGV in the germline V gene. CDR3 in DNA: TGTGCCAGCACCGGATTCCCTCGGACAGCCTTGAACACTGAAGCTTTCTTT. Amino acids: CASTGFPRTALNTEAFF.

The gene calls are TRBV6-5 and TRBJ1-1, with D unresolved. The CDR3 runs 13 residues. The V and J ends lost 7 bases and 0 bases respectively, with 9 bases between them. The V gene's germline CDR1 is MNHEY and CDR2 SVGAGI. The CDR3 loop is CASKVILNTEAFF. CDR3 coding DNA: TGTGCCAGCAAAGTCATCCTGAACACTGAAGCTTTCTTT.

The chain links TRBV6-5 to TRBJ2-3, with D tentatively TRBD1 (6 bases). The germline V and J ends were trimmed by 0 bases and 4 bases, with 11 bases remaining between them. This CDR3 is built from 15 residues. Germline CDR1 is MNHEY and CDR2 is SVGAGI. The CDR3 DNA sequence: TGTGCCAGCAGTTACTCCAGGGGAAGGGCAGATACGCAGTATTTT. This encodes CASSYSRGRADTQYF.

This chain joins TRBV12-3 or TRBV12-4 and TRBJ1-6; D is uncertain. The germline V and J ends were trimmed by 10 bases and 7 bases, with 11 bases remaining between them. The CDR3 runs to 12 residues. The CDR3, as DNA: TGTGCCACCGGGAGTGCCAATTCACCCCTCCACTTT. Protein product: CATGSANSPLHF.

The chain combines TRBV5-6 with TRBJ1-1, with no clear D. Germline V gives CDR1 SGHDT, CDR2 YYEEEE. V was clipped by 7 bases and J by 7 bases, with 14 bases between them. This CDR3 comprises 12 residues. CDR3 sequence: CASGLNFGEAFF. The CDR3 DNA is TGTGCCAGCGGGCTAAATTTTGGTGAAGCTTTCTTT.

The chain joins TRBV2 to TRBJ1-1; 11 nucleotides line up with TRBD1. Germline V gives CDR1 SNHLY, CDR2 FYNNEI. Trimming took 7 bases from V and 2 from J; bases not matched to a gene: 6. The CDR3 length is 15 residues. CDR3 DNA: TGTGCCAGCATACCGGACAGGGGGCGCAACACTGAAGCTTTCTTT. This encodes CASIPDRGRNTEAFF. The variable domain in full, completed from reference TRBV2 and TRBJ1-1, reads EPEVTQTPSHQVTQMGQEVILRCVPISNHLYFYWYRQILGQKVEFLVSFYNNEISEKSEIFDDQFSVERPDGSNFTLKIRSTKLEDSAMYFCASIPDRGRNTEAFFGQGTRLTVV.

The V and J genes are TRBV30 and TRBJ1-6; 7 bases are shared with TRBD1. V was pared by 5 bases and J by 5 bases, with 9 bases of the junction left unmatched. Germline-derived CDR1 and CDR2 are GTSNPN and SVGIG (reference sequence). The length of the CDR3 is 15 residues. CDR3 region: CAWSFRDRHNSPLHF. Written as DNA, the CDR3 is TGTGCCTGGTCCTTCCGGGACAGACATAATTCACCCCTCCACTTT.

In the case of this clone: A junction end diverges from the germline sequence, so it may reflect a read error. This rearrangement joins TRBV7-3 to TRBJ1-1; D unresolved. Germline loops: CDR1 SGHTA, CDR2 FQGTGA. CDR3 size: 13 residues. The CDR3 loop reads CASRLNPRAEAFF. For the CDR3, the DNA is TGTGCCAGCAGGTTAAACCCCAGAGCGGAAGCTTTCTTT.

The chain has TRBV9 and TRBJ2-2; D is uncertain. Germline V gene lookup returns CDR1 SGDLS and CDR2 YYNGEE. The CDR3 contains 17 residues. V lost 0 bases and J lost 1, with 13 bases in between. DNA of the CDR3: TGTGCCAGCAGCGTAGAAGGTTGGAGAGTGAACACCGGGGAGCTGTTTTTT. As protein: CASSVEGWRVNTGELFF.

A few counts support this clone. The genes are TRBV5-4 and TRBJ2-3; no firm D call. The V end was cut by 0 bases, the J end by 0 bases, with 5 bases between. Germline V gene data show CDR1 as SGHNT and CDR2 as YYREEE (reference sequence). CDR3 size: 14 residues. The DNA of the CDR3 is TGTGCCAGCAGCTTGGAGAGGAGCACAGATACGCAGTATTTT. Its protein is CASSLERSTDTQYF.

In regard to this clone: Just one base apart from a much larger clone, this may be a read error. V gene TRBV7-3 combines with J gene TRBJ2-5; the match to TRBD1 covers 8 bases. CDR3 length: 16 residues. V was clipped by 2 bases and J by 3 bases; unmatched bases: 8. Looked up from germline, CDR1 is SGHTA and CDR2 is FQGTGA. CDR3 region: CASSLGWATGEETQYF. The CDR3 DNA sequence: TGTGCCAGCAGCTTAGGGTGGGCGACAGGGGAAGAGACCCAGTACTTC.

The chain combines TRBV5-4 with TRBJ1-5, with no clear D. Between the trimmed V and J ends, which lost 3 bases and 4 bases, there was a span of 5 bases. Germline CDR1 reads SGHNT; CDR2 reads YYREEE (reference sequence). This CDR3 region has 12 residues. The CDR3 region is CASSSENQPQHF. The CDR3 bases are TGTGCCAGCAGCTCGGAAAATCAGCCCCAGCATTTT.

The chain carries TRBV5-1 and TRBJ1-1, with unresolved D. Germline CDR1 and CDR2: SGHRS and YFSETQ. The ends were cut back, 0 bases at V and 3 bases at J, with 12 bases in the middle. The CDR3 covers 15 residues. The CDR3 DNA is TGCGCCAGCAGCTTGGATGAAGTTGCGTACACTGAAGCTTTCTTT. Translating it yields CASSLDEVAYTEAFF.

CDR3 bases: TGCGCCAGCAGTGAGTCTTCTAGCGCCTGGGAGACCCAGTACTTC. Amino acids: CASSESSSAWETQYF. The chain is built from TRBV10-2 and TRBJ2-5, with TRBD2 as a possible D gene (6 bases). The germline gives CDR1 WSHSY, CDR2 SAAADI. The length of the CDR3 is 15 residues. V lost 0 bases and J 5 bases, leaving 13 bases between the germline ends.

The table lists this clone with a few counts. The J gene is TRBJ2-7, the V gene TRBV19; TRBD2 aligns across 11 bases. Trimming at V came to 3 bases and at J to 6 bases, leaving 1 base not matched to a gene. The germline CDR1 and CDR2 sequences are LNHDA and SQIVND (reference sequence). The CDR3 extends over 13 amino acids. As DNA, the CDR3 is TGTGCCAGTAGTATGCTAGCGGGAGGCGAGCAGTACTTC. Amino acids: CASSMLAGGEQYF. Complete variable domain (other parts from reference TRBV19 and TRBJ2-7): DGGITQSPKYLFRKEGQNVTLSCEQNLNHDAMYWYRQDPGQGLRLIYYSQIVNDFQKGDIAEGYSVSREKKESFPLTVTSAQKNPTAFYLCASSMLAGGEQYFGPGTRLTVT.

V and J are TRBV18 and TRBJ2-5; D might be TRBD1 or TRBD2, each matching 5 bases. V lost 6 bases and J lost 0, with 20 bases in between. The CDR3 length is 17 residues. CDR1 is KGHSH and CDR2 is LQKENI in the germline V gene. CDR3 in DNA: TGTGCCAGCTCCAAGAAGCTCCGGGACCCCAACCAAGAGACCCAGTACTTC. Translating gives CASSKKLRDPNQETQYF.